This T cell receptor beta chain was found in a study of beta chain features in type 1 diabetes. Every isolated RNA sample was fully reverse transcribed, so sequencing captured expressed TCRB transcripts. TCRdb's copy holds only in-frame clones and misses some; the assay was immunoSEQ multiplex PCR. The sample has a few hundred thousand clones, roughly a tenth seen once. The V gene lost 2 bases and the J gene lost 5 bases, with 10 bases spanning the gap. Germline V gene lookup returns CDR1 SGHAT and CDR2 FQNNGV. The CDR3 totals 13 residues. General study findings and limits: Patients with Type 1 diabetes showed moderately but significantly shorter TCRB CDR3s in all four CD4+ subsets.

This clone was detected only a few times. Antigen: not known. Sequencing input: naive CD4+ T cells from blood. This TCR came from a man younger than 40 with type 1 diabetes. The V and J genes are TRBV11-2 and TRBJ2-7; possibly TRBD1 for D (6 bases). The CDR3 protein is CASSLQGYHEQYF. CDR3 DNA: TGTGCCAGCAGCTTACAGGGGTACCACGAGCAGTACTTC.